A selection of T cell receptor beta chains follows, all from one sample in a study of blood T cell repertoires in COVID-19. Repertoires were generated with immunoSEQ multiplex PCR, while TCRdb's copy carries only in-frame clones and drops some. The table has roughly 150,000 clones, 90% seen once. The source material was peripheral blood. The receptors stem from a man in his sixties with active or convalescent COVID-19. Each CDR3 is given with its conserved first and last residue. Each record gives: clone size, V gene, J gene, D gene, CDR3 protein, CDR3 DNA. D genes are given only for firm matches. Size is stated for part of the rows, as once, few or many counts, or as a class when the clone is expanded.

abundance: -; v_gene: TRBV9; j_gene: TRBJ1-2; d_gene: TRBD1; CDR3aa: CASSVAAGGAHGYTF; CDR3nt: TGTGCCAGCAGCGTAGCCGCAGGGGGCGCACATGGCTACACCTTC
abundance: -; v_gene: TRBV5-6; j_gene: TRBJ2-3; d_gene: -; CDR3aa: CASSWARTHTQYF; CDR3nt: TGTGCCAGCAGCTGGGCCAGAACTCATACGCAGTATTTT
abundance: -; v_gene: TRBV29-1; j_gene: TRBJ2-3; d_gene: TRBD2; CDR3aa: CSVGEGDFTDTQYF; CDR3nt: TGCAGCGTTGGGGAGGGAGACTTCACAGATACGCAGTATTTT
abundance: -; v_gene: TRBV29-1; j_gene: TRBJ1-2; d_gene: -; CDR3aa: CSVDLRTDNYGYTF; CDR3nt: TGCAGCGTCGACCTAAGGACAGATAACTATGGCTACACCTTC
abundance: -; v_gene: TRBV19; j_gene: TRBJ2-7; d_gene: TRBD1; CDR3aa: CASRRTGDYEQYF; CDR3nt: TGTGCCAGCAGAAGGACAGGGGACTACGAGCAGTACTTC
abundance: -; v_gene: TRBV6-1; j_gene: TRBJ1-3; d_gene: -; CDR3aa: CASSVGSPGDSGNTIYF; CDR3nt: TGTGCCAGCAGTGTCGGGTCCCCCGGAGACTCTGGAAACACCATATATTTT
abundance: -; v_gene: TRBV19; j_gene: TRBJ2-1; d_gene: TRBD2; CDR3aa: CASSTPRTSGNNEQFF; CDR3nt: TGTGCCAGTAGTACCCCTCGGACTAGCGGTAACAATGAGCAGTTCTTC
abundance: -; v_gene: TRBV19; j_gene: TRBJ2-7; d_gene: -; CDR3aa: CASSSRQASYEQYF; CDR3nt: TGTGCCAGTAGTAGTAGACAGGCCTCCTACGAGCAGTACTTC
abundance: -; v_gene: TRBV6-5; j_gene: TRBJ1-2; d_gene: -; CDR3aa: CASSYSHRDYGYTF; CDR3nt: TGTGCCAGCAGTTACTCACACAGAGACTATGGCTACACCTTC
abundance: -; v_gene: TRBV30; j_gene: TRBJ1-3; d_gene: -; CDR3aa: CAWNSFGNTIYF; CDR3nt: TGTGCCTGGAATTCCTTTGGAAACACCATATATTTT
abundance: -; v_gene: TRBV5-1; j_gene: TRBJ2-5; d_gene: TRBD2; CDR3aa: CASSQRAGVGETQYF; CDR3nt: TGCGCCAGCAGCCAAAGAGCGGGAGTGGGAGAGACCCAGTACTTC
abundance: -; v_gene: TRBV7-9; j_gene: TRBJ2-7; d_gene: TRBD2; CDR3aa: CASSWAGTSYEQYF; CDR3nt: TGTGCCAGCAGCTGGGCCGGGACTAGCTACGAGCAGTACTTC
abundance: -; v_gene: TRBV6-5; j_gene: TRBJ1-4; d_gene: -; CDR3aa: CASSHNEKLFF; CDR3nt: TGTGCCAGCAGCCATAATGAAAAACTGTTTTTT
abundance: -; v_gene: TRBV29-1; j_gene: TRBJ2-5; d_gene: TRBD2; CDR3aa: CSVDGLAGDRETQYF; CDR3nt: TGCAGCGTTGACGGGCTAGCGGGAGACCGAGAGACCCAGTACTTC
abundance: -; v_gene: TRBV30; j_gene: TRBJ2-6; d_gene: TRBD1; CDR3aa: CAWTQGTSGANVLTF; CDR3nt: TGTGCCTGGACACAGGGGACCTCTGGGGCCAACGTCCTGACTTTC
abundance: -; v_gene: TRBV7-9; j_gene: TRBJ1-1; d_gene: -; CDR3aa: CASSTRGGDTEAFF; CDR3nt: TGTGCCAGCAGCACCAGGGGTGGGGACACTGAAGCTTTCTTT
abundance: -; v_gene: TRBV19; j_gene: TRBJ1-5; d_gene: -; CDR3aa: CASRDNNQPQHF; CDR3nt: TGTGCCAGTAGGGACAACAATCAGCCCCAGCATTTT
abundance: -; v_gene: TRBV2; j_gene: TRBJ1-1; d_gene: -; CDR3aa: CASSVKWGGTEAFF; CDR3nt: TGTGCCAGCAGTGTTAAGTGGGGCGGCACGGAAGCTTTCTTT
abundance: -; v_gene: TRBV7-8; j_gene: TRBJ1-6; d_gene: -; CDR3aa: CASRDNEFPLHF; CDR3nt: TGTGCCAGCCGGGACAACGAATTCCCCCTCCACTTT
abundance: few; v_gene: TRBV6-4; j_gene: TRBJ2-2; d_gene: TRBD2; CDR3aa: CASSGLAGDTGELFF; CDR3nt: TGTGCCAGCAGTGGGCTAGCGGGTGACACCGGGGAGCTGTTTTTT
abundance: -; v_gene: TRBV5-1; j_gene: TRBJ1-2; d_gene: -; CDR3aa: CASMSGGVGYGYTF; CDR3nt: TGCGCCAGCATGTCGGGAGGGGTCGGCTATGGCTACACCTTC
abundance: -; v_gene: TRBV2; j_gene: TRBJ2-7; d_gene: TRBD1; CDR3aa: CASSLGTGFAYEQYF; CDR3nt: TGTGCCAGCAGCCTAGGGACAGGGTTTGCCTACGAGCAGTACTTC
abundance: -; v_gene: TRBV14; j_gene: TRBJ1-2; d_gene: -; CDR3aa: CASSQDYVPRGYTF; CDR3nt: TGTGCCAGCAGCCAAGACTATGTTCCTCGGGGCTACACCTTC
abundance: -; v_gene: TRBV2; j_gene: TRBJ1-5; d_gene: -; CDR3aa: CASRGEAYSNQPQHF; CDR3nt: TGTGCCAGCAGAGGAGAAGCTTATAGCAATCAGCCCCAGCATTTT
abundance: -; v_gene: TRBV6-5; j_gene: TRBJ1-5; d_gene: -; CDR3aa: CASTTRYFNQPQHF; CDR3nt: TGTGCCAGCACCACCAGGTATTTCAATCAGCCCCAGCATTTT
abundance: once; v_gene: TRBV5-4; j_gene: TRBJ2-5; d_gene: TRBD2; CDR3aa: CASSLGIAGASMETQYF; CDR3nt: TGTGCCAGCAGCTTGGGGATAGCGGGAGCCAGTATGGAGACCCAGTACTTC
abundance: -; v_gene: TRBV12-5; j_gene: TRBJ1-2; d_gene: TRBD1; CDR3aa: CASGLTTGGAGYGYTF; CDR3nt: TGTGCTAGTGGTTTGACGACAGGGGGCGCAGGCTATGGCTACACCTTC